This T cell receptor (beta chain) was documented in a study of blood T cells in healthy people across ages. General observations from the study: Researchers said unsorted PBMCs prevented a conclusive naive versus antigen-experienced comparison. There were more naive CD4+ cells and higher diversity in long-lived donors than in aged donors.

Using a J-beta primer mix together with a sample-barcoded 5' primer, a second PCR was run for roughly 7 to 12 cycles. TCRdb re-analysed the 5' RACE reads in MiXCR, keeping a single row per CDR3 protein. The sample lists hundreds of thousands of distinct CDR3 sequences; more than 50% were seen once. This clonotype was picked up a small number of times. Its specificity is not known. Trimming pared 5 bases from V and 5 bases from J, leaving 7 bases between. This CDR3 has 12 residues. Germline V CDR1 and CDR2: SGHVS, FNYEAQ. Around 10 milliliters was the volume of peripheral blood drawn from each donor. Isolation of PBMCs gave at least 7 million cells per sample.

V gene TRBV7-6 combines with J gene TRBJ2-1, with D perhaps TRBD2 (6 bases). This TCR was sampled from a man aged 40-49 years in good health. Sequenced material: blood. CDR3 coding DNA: TGTGCCAGCAGCCGGAGGGACAATGAGCAGTTCTTC. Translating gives CASSRRDNEQFF.